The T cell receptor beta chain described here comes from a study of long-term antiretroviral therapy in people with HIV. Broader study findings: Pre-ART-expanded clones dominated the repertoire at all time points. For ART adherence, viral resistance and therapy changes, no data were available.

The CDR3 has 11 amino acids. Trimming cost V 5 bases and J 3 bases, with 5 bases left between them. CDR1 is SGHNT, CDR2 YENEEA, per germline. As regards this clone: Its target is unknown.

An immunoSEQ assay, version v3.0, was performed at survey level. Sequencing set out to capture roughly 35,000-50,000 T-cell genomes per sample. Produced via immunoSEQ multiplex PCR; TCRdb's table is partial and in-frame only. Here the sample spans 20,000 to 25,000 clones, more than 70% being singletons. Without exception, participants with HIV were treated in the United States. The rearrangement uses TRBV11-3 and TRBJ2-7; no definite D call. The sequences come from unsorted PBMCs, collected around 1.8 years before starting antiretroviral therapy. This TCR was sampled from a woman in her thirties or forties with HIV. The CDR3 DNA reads TGTGCCAGCAGCGCAGACTACGAGCAGTACTTC. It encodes CASSADYEQYF.